This T cell receptor beta chain comes out of a study of shared clonotypes between healthy human individuals. In the case of this clone: A read error may account for a junction end that differs from germline.

The method was immunoSEQ multiplex PCR; TCRdb's version includes in-frame clones alone and lacks a portion of them. This table has roughly 2,300,000 clones, 85% to 95% appearing once. Sequencing was done on a sample of naive CD4+ T cells from PBMCs. As for subset: CD45RA+ positively selected. The sequence came from a man younger than 30 in good health. Some clones in this sample may be carry-over from other donors' samples.

CDR3 amino acids: CASSYSRGVETQYF. In nucleotides, the CDR3 is TGTGCCAGCAGCTACTCCAGGGGGGTAGAGACCCAGTACTTC. V gene TRBV6-5 combines with J gene TRBJ2-5, with D perhaps matching TRBD1 (7 bases). This CDR3 has 14 residues. The germline CDR1 and CDR2 sequences are MNHEY and SVGAGI.